The sequence of this T cell receptor beta chain was determined in a study of shared clonotypes between healthy human individuals. This CDR3 has 15 residues. With 0 bases removed from V and 3 bases from J, the gap between germline ends came to 12 bases. The germline CDR1 and CDR2 sequences are MNHNS and SASEGT. The input for sorted-subset replicate PCRs was approximately 200 ng DNA, 25,000 to 30,000 T cell genomes. Methods used by the authors: Owing to the provision of junction-only sequences devoid of quality scores by immunoSEQ, filtering differed. Clones were read by immunoSEQ multiplex PCR, and TCRdb kept only the in-frame ones, dropping some. V and J calls and clone size are as listed in that table; D and trimming were resolved from the DNA. Counted here are about 730,000 clones, around 77% occurring once; the ten biggest clones make up around 1.8%.

The receptor's source is a woman aged 25-40 years in good health. This chain connects TRBV6-1 to TRBJ2-7; D ambiguous. The specimen sequenced was memory CD4+ T cells sorted from blood. The subset: CD45RA-negative fraction. The CDR3 nucleotides read TGTGCCAGCAGTGAAGCGATGGCACTCTACTACGAGCAGTACTTC. Protein product: CASSEAMALYYEQYF.